This TCR beta chain comes out of a study of blood T cells in healthy people across ages. Whole-study results and caveats: As naive T cell percentage varied, TCR beta diversity correlated strongly with it. Nothing was known about donor CMV status, and this possibly confounded expanded clonotype changes.

Healthy Caucasian individuals from Russia aged about 6 to 90 served as donors. Total RNA amounts of at least 6 micrograms were extracted per sample. Next came a second PCR, run for about 6 to 12 cycles, which used a sample-barcoded 5' primer along with a J-beta primer mix. TCRdb passed the 5' RACE reads through MiXCR, listing each CDR3 protein once. The table includes around 1.1 million distinct CDR3 sequences, roughly two fifths detected once. The CDR3 extends over 18 amino acids. The V gene's germline CDR1 is KGHDR and CDR2 SFDVKD. V was pared by 10 bases and J by 9 bases, with 30 bases between. This clonotype was counted only a few times. The target antigen is unknown.

This sequence was found in a young man in good health. The rearrangement uses TRBV24-1 and TRBJ2-6; TRBD2 is a possible D gene (6 bases). What was sequenced was blood. Here the CDR3 reads CATTDSRDLRFLGNVLTF. The CDR3 DNA reads as TGTGCCACGACTGATAGTCGGGACTTACGCTTCTTGGGCAACGTCCTGACTTTC.